A single T cell receptor (beta chain) is shown here with its context. This clone has only a few counts. This receptor's antigen is unknown. The record has no base qualities; no much larger clone is one base away. Trimming takes 2 bases from V and 3 bases from J, and the germline ends sit 8 bases apart. CDR1 and CDR2, per the germline V gene, are MNHEY and SVGAGI. The CDR3 goes from the cysteine to the phenylalanine over 14 residues. Only CDR3 DNA is held: 42 bases, read in frame from base 1. Following the manufacturer's recommendations, the immunoSEQ kit was used to generate TCR beta libraries from genomic DNA. To prepare the libraries, a first multiplex PCR with proprietary primers was run, followed by a second PCR that added unique barcodes, and a bead cleanup was done after each round. Each sample batch included a kit-provided positive control reaction and a negative control reaction. The final libraries were assessed on an Agilent 4200 TapeStation D1000 ScreenTape, pooled by volume, and quantified by qPCR. Sequencing ran on an Illumina NextSeq500 with a MidOutput 150-cycle cartridge, using 156 Read1 and 15 Index1 cycles with kit custom primers. The pooled library was loaded at roughly 1 pM, with an approximately 20% PhiX control spiked in. In the original analysis: Vendor-processed data were analyzed in R, and a clonotype was defined as all T cells sharing the same CDR3 nucleotide sequence. For clone abundance analyses, frequencies were normalized to the 10,000 most abundant clones per sample. Public T cell clones, which averaged fewer than five per sample, were removed prior to analysis. An abundance difference of at least 32-fold between compartments was the criterion for calling clonotypes tumor-enriched or baseline blood-enriched. A beta-binomial differential abundance model was used to identify clonotypes that expanded or contracted between blood time points. The Baroni-Urbani and Buser coefficient was used to measure tumor-blood repertoire similarity, and groups were compared with two-tailed Wilcoxon tests in R. Here the immuneACCESS table is served through TCRdb, limited to in-frame sequences with V and J called. Missing clones are a known gap in these copies; in checked studies unresolved V genes cover under half, and the rest lacks a known reason. That table supplies the V and J calls and clone size; D and trimming were determined from the DNA. For this sample the table gives roughly 80,000 clones, of which less than 85% were detected only once. The ten biggest clones cover over 2% of the sample.

The data belong to a study of radiation and T cells in renal cell carcinoma (TCRdb year 2020). Regarding the study in general: TCR beta sequencing covered roughly 53 samples in total, comprising roughly 26 tumors and about 27 peripheral blood samples. The final blood draw was performed at 4 weeks after radiation, at the same time as nephrectomy. Across all 55 or so samples, several million unique CDR3 nucleotide sequences, encoding 2.5 million to 3 million unique CDR3 amino acid sequences, were identified. The study at large found these results: The single-armed trial design could not address effects of radiation dose or scheduling on the TCR repertoire. Dynamics of the blood repertoire were not tracked past 4 weeks after treatment. Because pretreatment tumor biopsies were not available, the study could not determine whether clonotypes were already present within the tumor at baseline. In blood, the top tumor clonotypes increased between baseline and 2 weeks post-radiation and then shrank by 4 weeks, which suggests that tumor-resident clones expanded only transiently.

The time point label corresponds to: blood 4 weeks post-SBRT, at nephrectomy. In the paper's terms, the treatment or condition label means: 15 Gy SBRT to primary tumor, nephrectomy 4 weeks later. The samples were drawn from a clinical trial, where primary renal cell carcinomas were treated with 15 Gy of stereotactic body radiation therapy and then removed by nephrectomy 4 weeks afterward. To follow tumor-enriched clonotypes, serial peripheral blood was collected from radiation-treated patients at baseline and at 2 weeks and 4 weeks after SBRT. Every patient had renal cell carcinoma of clear cell pathology. Genomic DNA for TCR sequencing was prepared using the QIAamp DNA Blood Mini Kit (Qiagen). Only samples passing all quality control checks were included in the analyses.

The source material was blood, sampled from a patient whose treatment included radiotherapy and nephrectomy. The rearrangement combines TRBV6-5 with TRBJ2-1, with the D gene not confidently named. This TCR was recovered from a woman in her sixties or seventies with renal cell carcinoma. The CDR3 reads as follows: CASSYGPSYNEQFF. The nucleotide sequence is TGTGCCAGCAGTTACGGGCCGAGCTACAATGAGCAGTTCTTC.